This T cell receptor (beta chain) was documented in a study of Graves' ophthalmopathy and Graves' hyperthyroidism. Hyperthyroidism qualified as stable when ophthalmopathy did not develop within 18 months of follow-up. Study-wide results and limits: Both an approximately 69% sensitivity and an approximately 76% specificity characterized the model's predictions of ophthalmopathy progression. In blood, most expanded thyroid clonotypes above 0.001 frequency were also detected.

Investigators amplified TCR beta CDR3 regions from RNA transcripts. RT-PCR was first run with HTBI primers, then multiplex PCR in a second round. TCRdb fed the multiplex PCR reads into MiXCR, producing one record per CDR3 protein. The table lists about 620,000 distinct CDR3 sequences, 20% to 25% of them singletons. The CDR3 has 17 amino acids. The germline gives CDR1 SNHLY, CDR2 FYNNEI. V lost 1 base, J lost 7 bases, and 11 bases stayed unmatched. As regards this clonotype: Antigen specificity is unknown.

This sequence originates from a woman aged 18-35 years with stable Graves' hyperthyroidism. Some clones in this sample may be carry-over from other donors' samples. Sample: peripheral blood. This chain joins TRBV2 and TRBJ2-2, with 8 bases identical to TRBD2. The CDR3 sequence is CASSEVPGTRVDGELFF. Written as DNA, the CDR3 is TGTGCCAGCAGTGAAGTCCCCGGGACTAGGGTGGACGGGGAGCTGTTTTTT.